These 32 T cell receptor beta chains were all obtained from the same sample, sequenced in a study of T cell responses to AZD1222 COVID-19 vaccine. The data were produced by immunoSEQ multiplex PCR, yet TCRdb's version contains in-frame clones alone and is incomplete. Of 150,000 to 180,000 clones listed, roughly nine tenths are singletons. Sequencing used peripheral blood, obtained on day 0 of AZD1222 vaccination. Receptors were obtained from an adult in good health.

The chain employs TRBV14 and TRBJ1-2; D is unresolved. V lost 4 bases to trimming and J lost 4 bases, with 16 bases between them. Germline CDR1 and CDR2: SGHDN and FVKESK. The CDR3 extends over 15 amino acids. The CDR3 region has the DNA TGTGCCAGCAGCCCCATGGGTGTGCAGTCCTATGGCTACACCTTC. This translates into CASSPMGVQSYGYTF.

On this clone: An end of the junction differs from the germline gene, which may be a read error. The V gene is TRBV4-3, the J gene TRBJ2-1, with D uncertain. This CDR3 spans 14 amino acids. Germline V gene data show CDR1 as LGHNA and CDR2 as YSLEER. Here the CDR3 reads CAGSQALAPWEQFF. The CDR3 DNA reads TGCGCCGGCAGCCAAGCTCTGGCGCCTTGGGAGCAGTTCTTC.

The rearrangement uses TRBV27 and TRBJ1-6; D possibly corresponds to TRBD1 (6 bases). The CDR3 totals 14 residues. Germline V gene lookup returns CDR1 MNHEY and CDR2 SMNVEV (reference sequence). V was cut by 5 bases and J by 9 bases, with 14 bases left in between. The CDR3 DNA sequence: TGTGCCAGCAGTCAGCAGGGGCGGGGTTCACCCCTCCACTTT. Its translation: CASSQQGRGSPLHF.

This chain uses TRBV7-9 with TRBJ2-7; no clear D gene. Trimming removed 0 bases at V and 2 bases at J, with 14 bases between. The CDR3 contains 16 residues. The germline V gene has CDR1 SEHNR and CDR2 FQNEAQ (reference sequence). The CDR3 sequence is CASSLAFRAGAYEQYF. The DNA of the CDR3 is TGTGCCAGCAGCTTAGCCTTTCGGGCAGGAGCCTACGAGCAGTACTTC.

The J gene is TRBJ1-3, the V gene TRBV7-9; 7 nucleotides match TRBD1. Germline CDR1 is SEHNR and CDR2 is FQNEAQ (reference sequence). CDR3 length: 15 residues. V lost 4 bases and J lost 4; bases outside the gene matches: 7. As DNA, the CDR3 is TGTGCCAGCAGCTCCGGACAGGCATTGGGAAACACCATATATTTT. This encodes CASSSGQALGNTIYF.

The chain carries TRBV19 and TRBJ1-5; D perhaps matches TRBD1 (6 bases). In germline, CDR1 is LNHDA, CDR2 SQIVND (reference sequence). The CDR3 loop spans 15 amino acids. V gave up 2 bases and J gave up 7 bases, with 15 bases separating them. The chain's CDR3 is CASSIRGRGVQPQHF. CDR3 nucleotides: TGTGCCAGTAGTATAAGAGGAAGGGGGGTACAGCCCCAGCATTTT.

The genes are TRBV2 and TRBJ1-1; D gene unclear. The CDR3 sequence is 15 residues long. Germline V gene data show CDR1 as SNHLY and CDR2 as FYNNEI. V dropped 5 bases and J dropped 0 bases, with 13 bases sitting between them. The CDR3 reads CASSTSRHLNTEAFF. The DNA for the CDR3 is TGTGCCAGCAGTACTTCTCGACACTTGAACACTGAAGCTTTCTTT.

CDR3 in DNA: TGTGCCACCAGTGATTCCCGGGGCTACGAGCAGTACTTC. This sequence encodes CATSDSRGYEQYF. V and J are TRBV24-1 and TRBJ2-7; a possible D gene is TRBD2 (5 bases). This CDR3 comprises 13 residues. V lost 2 bases, J lost 3 bases, and 7 bases lay in between. Per germline, CDR1 KGHDR and CDR2 SFDVKD.

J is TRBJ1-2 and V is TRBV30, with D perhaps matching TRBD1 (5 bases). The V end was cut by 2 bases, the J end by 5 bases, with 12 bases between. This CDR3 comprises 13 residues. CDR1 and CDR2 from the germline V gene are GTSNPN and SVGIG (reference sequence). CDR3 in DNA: TGTGCCTGGAGTAGGGGAAGTGTTTATGGCTACACCTTC. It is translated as CAWSRGSVYGYTF.

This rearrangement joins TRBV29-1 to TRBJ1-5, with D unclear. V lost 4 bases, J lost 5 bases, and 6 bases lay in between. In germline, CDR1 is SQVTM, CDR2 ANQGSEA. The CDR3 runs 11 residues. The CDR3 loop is CSVGWDQPQHF. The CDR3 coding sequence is TGCAGCGTTGGTTGGGATCAGCCCCAGCATTTT.

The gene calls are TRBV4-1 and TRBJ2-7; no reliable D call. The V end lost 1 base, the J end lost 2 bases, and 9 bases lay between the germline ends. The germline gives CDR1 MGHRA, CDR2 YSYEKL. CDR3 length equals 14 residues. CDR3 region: CASSQGLGPYEQYF. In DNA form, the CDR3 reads TGCGCCAGCAGCCAAGGGTTGGGCCCCTACGAGCAGTACTTC.

For the CDR3, the DNA is TGTGCCAGCAGCCTACAGGGTATGAACACTGAAGCTTTCTTT. Protein: CASSLQGMNTEAFF. The genes are TRBV7-3 and TRBJ1-1, with TRBD1 as a possible D gene (6 bases). V dropped 5 bases and J dropped 0 bases, with 10 bases sitting between them. The CDR3 covers 14 residues. Germline V gene data show CDR1 as SGHTA and CDR2 as FQGTGA.

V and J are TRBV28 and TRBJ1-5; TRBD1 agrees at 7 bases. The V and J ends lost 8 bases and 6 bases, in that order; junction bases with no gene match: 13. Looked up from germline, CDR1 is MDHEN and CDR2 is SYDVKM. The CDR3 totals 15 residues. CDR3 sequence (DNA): TGTGCCAGCCTAAAGAACAGGGGCGGAGGTCAGCCCCAGCATTTT. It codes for CASLKNRGGGQPQHF. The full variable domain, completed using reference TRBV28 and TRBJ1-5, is DVKVTQSSRYLVKRTGEKVFLECVQDMDHENMFWYRQDPGLGLRLIYFSYDVKMKEKGDIPEGYSVSREKKERFSLILESASTNQTSMYLCASLKNRGGGQPQHFGDGTRLSIL.

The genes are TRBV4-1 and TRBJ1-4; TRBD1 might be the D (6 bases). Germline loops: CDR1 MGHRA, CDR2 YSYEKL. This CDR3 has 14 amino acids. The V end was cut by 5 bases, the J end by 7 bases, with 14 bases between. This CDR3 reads CASSTQGSLEKLFF. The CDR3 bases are TGCGCCAGCAGCACACAGGGATCACTTGAAAAACTGTTTTTT.

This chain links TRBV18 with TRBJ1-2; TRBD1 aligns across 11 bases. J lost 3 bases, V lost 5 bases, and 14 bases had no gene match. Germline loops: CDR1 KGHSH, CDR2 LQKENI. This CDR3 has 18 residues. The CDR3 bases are TGTGCCAGCTCATCCTTCGCGGACAGGGGGCTCCTCGACTATGGCTACACCTTC. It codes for CASSSFADRGLLDYGYTF.

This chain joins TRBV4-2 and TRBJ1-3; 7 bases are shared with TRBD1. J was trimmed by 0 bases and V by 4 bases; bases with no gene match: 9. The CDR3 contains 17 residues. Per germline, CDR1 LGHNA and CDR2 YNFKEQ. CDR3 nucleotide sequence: TGTGCCAGCAGCCTCCACCCCAGGGGGGACTCTGGAAACACCATATATTTT. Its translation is CASSLHPRGDSGNTIYF.

CDR3 sequence (DNA): TGCGCCAGCAGCTTGGCAGGGGAGGGGGGCAATCAGCCCCAGCATTTT. Translation gives CASSLAGEGGNQPQHF. The rearrangement joins TRBV5-1 to TRBJ1-5; TRBD1 is a possible D gene (6 bases). This CDR3 is 16 amino acids long. Germline lookup yields CDR1 SGHRS and CDR2 YFSETQ. The V and J ends lost 0 bases and 2 bases respectively, with 12 bases between them.

The CDR3 nucleotides are TGTGCCAGTAGCCTGGGGGGGGCCTCTAACTATGGCTACACCTTC. Its translation: CASSLGGASNYGYTF. The chain links TRBV19 to TRBJ1-2, with D perhaps TRBD1 (6 bases). This CDR3 contains 15 residues. The ends were cut back, 6 bases at V and 0 bases at J, with 14 bases in the middle. Germline CDR1 reads LNHDA; CDR2 reads SQIVND (reference sequence).

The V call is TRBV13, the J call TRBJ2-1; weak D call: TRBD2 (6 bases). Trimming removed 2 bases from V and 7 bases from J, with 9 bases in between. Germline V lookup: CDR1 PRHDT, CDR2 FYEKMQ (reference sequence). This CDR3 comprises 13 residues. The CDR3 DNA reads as TGTGCCAGCAGCTTACTAGCGCGAAATGAGCAGTTCTTC. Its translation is CASSLLARNEQFF.

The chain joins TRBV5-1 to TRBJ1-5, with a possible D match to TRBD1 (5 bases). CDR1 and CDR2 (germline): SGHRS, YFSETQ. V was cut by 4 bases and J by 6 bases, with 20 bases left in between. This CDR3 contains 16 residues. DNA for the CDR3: TGCGCCAGCAGCCCCGAACCTACAGGCGTTGGTCAGCCCCAGCATTTT. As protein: CASSPEPTGVGQPQHF.

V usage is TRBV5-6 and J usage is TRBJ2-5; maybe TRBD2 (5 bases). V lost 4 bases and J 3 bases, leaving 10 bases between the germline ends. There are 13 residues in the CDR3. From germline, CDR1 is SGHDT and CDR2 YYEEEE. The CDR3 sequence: CASSLRVEETQYF. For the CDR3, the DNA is TGTGCCAGCAGCCTGCGGGTAGAAGAGACCCAGTACTTC.

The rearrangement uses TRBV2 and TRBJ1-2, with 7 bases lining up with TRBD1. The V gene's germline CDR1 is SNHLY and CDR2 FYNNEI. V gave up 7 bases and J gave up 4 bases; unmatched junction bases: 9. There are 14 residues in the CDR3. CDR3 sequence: CASNPQGDFYGYTF. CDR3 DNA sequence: TGTGCCAGCAATCCCCAGGGGGATTTCTATGGCTACACCTTC.

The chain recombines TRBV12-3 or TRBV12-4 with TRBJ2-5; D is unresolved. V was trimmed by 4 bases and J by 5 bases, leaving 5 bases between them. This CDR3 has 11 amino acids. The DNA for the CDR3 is TGTGCCAGCAGTTGGGGTGAGACCCAGTACTTC. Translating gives CASSWGETQYF.

CDR3 coding DNA: TGTGCCACCAGTGATTTGAGGGGGGCGGACTATGGCTACACCTTC. It specifies CATSDLRGADYGYTF. The chain is built from TRBV24-1 and TRBJ1-2; tentative D call: TRBD1 (6 bases). Germline V gives CDR1 KGHDR, CDR2 SFDVKD. The CDR3 has 15 amino acids. Trimming took 0 bases from V and 3 from J, leaving 10 bases between them.

The CDR3: CASSIRGSWDTQYF. CDR3 coding DNA: TGTGCCAGCTCCATCAGGGGGAGTTGGGATACGCAGTATTTT. The chain couples TRBV6-5 to TRBJ2-3, with 7 bases aligning to TRBD1. The trim removed 8 bases at V and 6 bases at J, leaving 11 bases unmatched. The V gene's germline CDR1 is MNHEY and CDR2 SVGAGI. The CDR3 covers 14 residues.

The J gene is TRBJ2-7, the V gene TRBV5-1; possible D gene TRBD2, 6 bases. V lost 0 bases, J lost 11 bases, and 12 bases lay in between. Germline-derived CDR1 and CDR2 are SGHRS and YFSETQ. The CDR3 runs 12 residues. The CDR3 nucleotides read TGCGCCAGCAGCTTGGGGCAGGGAGGAAAGTACTTC. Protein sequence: CASSLGQGGKYF. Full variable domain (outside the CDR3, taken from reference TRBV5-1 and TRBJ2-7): KAGVTQTPRYLIKTRGQQVTLSCSPISGHRSVSWYQQTPGQGLQFLFEYFSETQRNKGNFPGRFSGRQFSNSRSEMNVSTLELGDSALYLCASSLGQGGKYFGPGTRLTVT.

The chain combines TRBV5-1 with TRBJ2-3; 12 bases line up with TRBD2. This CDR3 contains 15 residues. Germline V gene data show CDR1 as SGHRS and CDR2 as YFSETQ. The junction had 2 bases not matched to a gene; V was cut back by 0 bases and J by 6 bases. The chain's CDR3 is CASSLGLAGADTQYF. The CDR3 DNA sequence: TGCGCCAGCAGCTTGGGACTAGCGGGAGCTGATACGCAGTATTTT.

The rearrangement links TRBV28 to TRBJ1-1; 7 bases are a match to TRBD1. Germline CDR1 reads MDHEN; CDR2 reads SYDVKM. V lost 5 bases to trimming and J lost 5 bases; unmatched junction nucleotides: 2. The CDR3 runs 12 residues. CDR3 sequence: CASSPTGTEAFF. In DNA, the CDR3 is TGTGCCAGCAGTCCGACAGGGACTGAAGCTTTCTTT. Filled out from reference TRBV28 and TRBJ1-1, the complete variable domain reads DVKVTQSSRYLVKRTGEKVFLECVQDMDHENMFWYRQDPGLGLRLIYFSYDVKMKEKGDIPEGYSVSREKKERFSLILESASTNQTSMYLCASSPTGTEAFFGQGTRLTVV.

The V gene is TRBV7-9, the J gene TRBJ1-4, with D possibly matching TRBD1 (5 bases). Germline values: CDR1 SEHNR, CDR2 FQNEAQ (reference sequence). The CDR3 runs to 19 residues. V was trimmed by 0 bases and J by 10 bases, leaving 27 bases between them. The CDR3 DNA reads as TGTGCCAGCAGCTTAGCGGAGGGACTTACTCCTCTAAGGTTTGGAAAACTGTTTTTT. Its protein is CASSLAEGLTPLRFGKLFF.

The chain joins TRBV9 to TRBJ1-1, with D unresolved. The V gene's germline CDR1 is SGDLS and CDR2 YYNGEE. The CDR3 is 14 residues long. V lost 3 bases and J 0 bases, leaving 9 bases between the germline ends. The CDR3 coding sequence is TGTGCCAGCAGCGGGCGGACGGTGAACACTGAAGCTTTCTTT. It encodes CASSGRTVNTEAFF.

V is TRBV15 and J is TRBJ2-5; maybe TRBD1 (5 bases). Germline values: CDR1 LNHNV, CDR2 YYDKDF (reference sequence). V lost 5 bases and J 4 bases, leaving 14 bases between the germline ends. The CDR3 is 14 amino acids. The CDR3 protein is CATSGGRVGETQYF. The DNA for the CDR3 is TGTGCCACCAGCGGTGGCAGGGTAGGAGAGACCCAGTACTTC.

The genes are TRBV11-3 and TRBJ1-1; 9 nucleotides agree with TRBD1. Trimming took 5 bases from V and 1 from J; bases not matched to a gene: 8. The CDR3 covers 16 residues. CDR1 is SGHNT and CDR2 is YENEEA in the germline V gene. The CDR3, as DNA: TGTGCCAGCAGCCGACTATCGGGACAGGGGAACACTGAAGCTTTCTTT. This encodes CASSRLSGQGNTEAFF.